This T cell receptor beta chain was identified in a study of beta chain features in type 1 diabetes. V lost 11 bases to trimming and J lost 4 bases, with 11 bases between them. This CDR3 contains 11 residues. Looked up from germline, CDR1 is SNHLY and CDR2 is FYNNEI. This clone was seen a few times. Its antigen is unidentified. General study points: High-TCR-expressing cells could be over-represented by cDNA sequencing. Shorter templates may be favored by PCR, equally so in patients and controls. In every one of the four CD4+ subsets, TCRB CDR3s were moderately but significantly shorter in Type 1 diabetes patients.

Every isolated RNA sample was fully reverse transcribed, so sequencing captured expressed TCRB transcripts. Sequencing was performed with immunoSEQ multiplex PCR; in TCRdb, only in-frame clones are kept and a portion is missing. The profile covers roughly 700,000 clones, with 13% appearing a single time and 0.022% taken by the ten largest. Sequencing was done on a sample of naive CD4+ T cells from blood. This chain joins TRBV2 and TRBJ1-2; TRBD1 is a possible D gene (5 bases). The TCR sequence derives from a man between 18 and 35 years old with type 1 diabetes. The CDR3 loop is CAGGDGYGYTF. The CDR3 DNA sequence: TGTGCCGGGGGGGACGGCTATGGCTACACCTTC.